This T cell receptor beta chain emerged from a study of cytomegalovirus exposure and HLA in healthy donors. Study overall: For the approximately 360 genotyped donors, about 81% fell within the Caucasian-associated ancestry cluster. Study-level findings and limits: A later analysis associated 15,000 or so TCR beta sequences with HLA alleles at a 0.05 false discovery rate.

To note about this clone: Its antigen is unidentified.

Donors sampled were nominally healthy, though unrecorded immune exposures were likely. Primers: 60 Vbeta forward and 13 Jbeta reverse. Profiled with immunoSEQ multiplex PCR; TCRdb holds only in-frame clones, not every one. This table holds about 190,000 clones, nearly 80% found once. The TCR sequence derives from a woman under 40 in good health and CMV-seropositive. Sequenced: PBMCs.

This chain's CDR3 is CASSFSSGSYEQYF. In DNA form, the CDR3 reads TGCGCCAGCAGCTTCTCCAGCGGGAGCTACGAGCAGTACTTC. The chain joins TRBV5-1 to TRBJ2-7; 8 bases are shared with TRBD2. This CDR3 is 14 amino acids long. V shed 2 bases and J 3 bases; nucleotides not matched to a gene: 4. Looked up from germline, CDR1 is SGHRS and CDR2 is YFSETQ.